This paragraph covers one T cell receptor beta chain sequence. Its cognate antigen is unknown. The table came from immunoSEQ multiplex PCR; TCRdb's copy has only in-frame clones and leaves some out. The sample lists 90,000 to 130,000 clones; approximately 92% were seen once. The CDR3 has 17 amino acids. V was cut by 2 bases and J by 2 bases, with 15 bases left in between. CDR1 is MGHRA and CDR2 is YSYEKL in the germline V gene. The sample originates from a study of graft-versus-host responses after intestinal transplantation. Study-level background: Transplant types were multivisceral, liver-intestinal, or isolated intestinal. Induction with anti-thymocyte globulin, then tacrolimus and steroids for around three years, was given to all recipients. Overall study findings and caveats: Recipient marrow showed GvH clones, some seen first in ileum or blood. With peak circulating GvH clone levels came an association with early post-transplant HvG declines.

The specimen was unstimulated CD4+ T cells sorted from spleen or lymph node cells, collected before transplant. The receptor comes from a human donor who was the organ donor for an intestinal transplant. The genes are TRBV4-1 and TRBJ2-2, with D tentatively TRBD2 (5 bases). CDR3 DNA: TGCGCCAGCAGCCAACTCGGCCCAGCGGACAACACCGGGGAGCTGTTTTTT. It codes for CASSQLGPADNTGELFF.